Below are 8 T cell receptor beta chains sequenced from a single sample in a study of immune heterogeneity within non-small cell lung tumors. Multiplex PCR amplified TCR beta CDR3 with 32 V and 13 J primers. From the multiplex PCR reads, TCRdb called clonotypes with MiXCR, one entry per CDR3 protein. The sample includes 20,000 to 25,000 distinct CDR3 sequences, 28% of them seen just once. Samples each supplied about 600 ng of bulk tumor genomic DNA as template. Several biopsies were collected from each primary tumor during surgery. They were spaced as far apart as possible within the tumor mass. Enrolled individuals presented with untreated, newly diagnosed non-small cell lung cancer and received curative surgery. Sequencing used lung tumor tissue. The receptors originated from a man aged 35 to 55 with non-small cell lung cancer.

CDR3 DNA: TGTGCCAGCGCCGGATCGGGGAATGAGCAGTTCTTC. This codes for CASAGSGNEQFF. The V gene is TRBV12-3 or TRBV12-4, the J gene TRBJ2-1; maybe TRBD2 (5 bases). V lost 8 bases and J 7 bases, leaving 12 bases between the germline ends. CDR3 length: 12 amino acids.

This chain uses TRBV9 with TRBJ1-6; D may be TRBD1 (6 bases). Germline assignment: CDR1 SGDLS and CDR2 YYNGEE. Trimming took off 3 bases at V and 9 bases at J, with 16 bases between the two ends. The CDR3 contains 15 residues. The CDR3 DNA reads as TGTGCCAGCAGCGGAACGCAGGGGAACATTTCACCCCTCCACTTT. Residues: CASSGTQGNISPLHF.

The V gene is TRBV7-9, the J gene TRBJ2-7; 9 bases are a match to TRBD1. The CDR3 consists of 14 residues. Trimming cost V 6 bases and J 3 bases; bases outside gene matches: 6. Germline V gives CDR1 SEHNR, CDR2 FQNEAQ (reference sequence). CDR3: CASSRDRAHYEQYF. The CDR3 nucleotides are TGTGCCAGCAGTAGGGACAGGGCTCACTACGAGCAGTACTTC.

The sample holds many counts of this clonotype. V is TRBV12-3 or TRBV12-4 and J is TRBJ2-3, with D perhaps matching TRBD1 (5 bases). V was shortened by 7 bases and J by 4 bases, with 9 bases between the two germline ends. The CDR3 runs 12 residues. The CDR3 DNA sequence: TGTGCCAGCAATGTCAGGGCAGATACGCAGTATTTT. As protein: CASNVRADTQYF.

This clonotype was detected many times. This chain links TRBV2 with TRBJ1-1; a weak D match, TRBD1 (5 bases). The CDR3 covers 12 residues. In germline, CDR1 is SNHLY, CDR2 FYNNEI. V lost 3 bases, J lost 10 bases, and 12 bases lay in between. CDR3 amino acids: CASSESGDRAFF. The DNA of the CDR3 is TGTGCCAGCAGTGAGTCGGGGGACCGAGCTTTCTTT.

The sample holds many counts of this clonotype. J is TRBJ1-1 and V is TRBV2; no clear D gene. The germline CDR1 and CDR2 sequences are SNHLY and FYNNEI. V lost 7 bases to trimming and J lost 6 bases, with 21 bases between them. The CDR3 contains 15 residues. The CDR3 is CASNPEGGLNSEAFF. The CDR3 region has the DNA TGTGCCAGCAATCCGGAGGGAGGTTTAAACTCTGAAGCTTTCTTT.

This clonotype was seen only a few times. This chain joins TRBV6-1 and TRBJ2-3; no clear D gene. Germline-derived CDR1 and CDR2 are MNHNS and SASEGT. The CDR3 loop spans 11 amino acids. V was shortened by 7 bases and J by 2 bases, with 4 bases between the two germline ends. CDR3 bases: TGTGCCAGCACCGCCACAGATACGCAGTATTTT. It yields the protein CASTATDTQYF.

This clonotype ranks as medium-sized. This chain links TRBV27 with TRBJ2-7; 7 bases map to TRBD1. Germline assignment: CDR1 MNHEY and CDR2 SMNVEV (reference sequence). Losses at the gene ends were 2 bases for V and 2 bases for J; bases not matched to a gene: 3. The CDR3 loop spans 14 amino acids. The CDR3 loop is CASSLRGPPYEQYF. CDR3 sequence (DNA): TGTGCCAGCAGTTTAAGGGGGCCCCCCTACGAGCAGTACTTC.